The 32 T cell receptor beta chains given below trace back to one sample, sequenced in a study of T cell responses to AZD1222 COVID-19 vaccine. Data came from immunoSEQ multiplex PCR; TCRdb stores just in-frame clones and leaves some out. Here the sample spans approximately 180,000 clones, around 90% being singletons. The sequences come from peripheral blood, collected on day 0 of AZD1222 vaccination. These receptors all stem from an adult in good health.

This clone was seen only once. CDR3 sequence reads: CASSPQQGAVGYTF. CDR3 DNA sequence: TGTGCCAGCAGCCCACAACAGGGGGCGGTTGGCTACACCTTC. The genes are TRBV5-5 and TRBJ1-2; 9 bases map to TRBD1. The CDR3 extends over 14 amino acids. Germline V lookup: CDR1 SGHKS, CDR2 YYEKEE (reference sequence). J gave up 7 bases and V 4 bases, and 8 bases lay outside the gene matches.

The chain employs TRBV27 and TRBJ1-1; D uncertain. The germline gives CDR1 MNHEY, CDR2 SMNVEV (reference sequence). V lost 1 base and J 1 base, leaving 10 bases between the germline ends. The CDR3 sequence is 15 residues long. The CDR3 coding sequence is TGTGCCAGCAGTTTATTCCAGCCGACGAACACTGAAGCTTTCTTT. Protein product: CASSLFQPTNTEAFF.

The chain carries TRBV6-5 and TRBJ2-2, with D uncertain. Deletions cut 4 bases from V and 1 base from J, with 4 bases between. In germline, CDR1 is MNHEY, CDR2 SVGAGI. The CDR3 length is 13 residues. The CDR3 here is CASSSGNTGELFF. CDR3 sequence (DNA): TGTGCCAGCAGTTCGGGGAACACCGGGGAGCTGTTTTTT.

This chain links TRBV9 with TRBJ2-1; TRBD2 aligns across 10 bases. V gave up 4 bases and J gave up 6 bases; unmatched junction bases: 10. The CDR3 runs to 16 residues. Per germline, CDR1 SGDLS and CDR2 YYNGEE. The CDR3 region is CASSLLSGRAGNEQFF. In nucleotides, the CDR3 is TGTGCCAGCAGCCTTCTGAGCGGGAGGGCCGGCAATGAGCAGTTCTTC.

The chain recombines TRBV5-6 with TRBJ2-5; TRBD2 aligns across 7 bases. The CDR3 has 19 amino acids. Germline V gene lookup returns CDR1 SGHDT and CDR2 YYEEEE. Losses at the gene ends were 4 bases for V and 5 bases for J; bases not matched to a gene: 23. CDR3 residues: CASSQRLATGGVLWETQYF. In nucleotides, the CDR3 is TGTGCCAGCAGCCAAAGACTAGCCACCGGAGGTGTGTTGTGGGAGACCCAGTACTTC.

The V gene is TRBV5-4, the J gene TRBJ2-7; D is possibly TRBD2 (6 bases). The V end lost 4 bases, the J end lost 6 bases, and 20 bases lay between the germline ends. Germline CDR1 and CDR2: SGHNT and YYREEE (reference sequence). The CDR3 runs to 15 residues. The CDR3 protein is CASSLRGGRRREQYF. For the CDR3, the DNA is TGTGCCAGCAGCCTGCGGGGCGGGCGGAGACGCGAGCAGTACTTC.

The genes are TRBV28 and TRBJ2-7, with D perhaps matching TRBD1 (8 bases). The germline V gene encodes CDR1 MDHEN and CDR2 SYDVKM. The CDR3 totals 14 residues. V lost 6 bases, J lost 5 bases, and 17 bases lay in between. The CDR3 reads CASSTGGASDEQYF. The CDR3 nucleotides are TGTGCCAGCAGCACAGGGGGGGCCTCGGACGAGCAGTACTTC.

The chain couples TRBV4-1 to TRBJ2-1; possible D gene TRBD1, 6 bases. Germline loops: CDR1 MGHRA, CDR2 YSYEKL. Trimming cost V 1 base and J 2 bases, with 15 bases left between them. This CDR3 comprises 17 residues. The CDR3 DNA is TGCGCCAGCAGCCAAGGAGCTTTAGGGGGAACCTACAATGAGCAGTTCTTC. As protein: CASSQGALGGTYNEQFF.

The CDR3 DNA is TGTGCCAGCAGTCTCCTAGCGGGAGGAGGAGGTGACGAGCAGTACTTC. This sequence encodes CASSLLAGGGGDEQYF. V gene TRBV7-9 combines with J gene TRBJ2-7; 11 bases line up with TRBD2. This CDR3 spans 16 amino acids. The trim removed 6 bases at V and 5 bases at J, leaving 12 bases unmatched. Germline lookup yields CDR1 SEHNR and CDR2 FQNEAQ (reference sequence).

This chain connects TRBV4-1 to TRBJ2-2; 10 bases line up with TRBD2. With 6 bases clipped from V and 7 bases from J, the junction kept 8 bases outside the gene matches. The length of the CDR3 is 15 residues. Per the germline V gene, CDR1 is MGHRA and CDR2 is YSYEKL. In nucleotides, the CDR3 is TGCGCCAGCAGGCGCGGAGCGGGAGGGAACGGGGAGCTGTTTTTT. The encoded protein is CASRRGAGGNGELFF.

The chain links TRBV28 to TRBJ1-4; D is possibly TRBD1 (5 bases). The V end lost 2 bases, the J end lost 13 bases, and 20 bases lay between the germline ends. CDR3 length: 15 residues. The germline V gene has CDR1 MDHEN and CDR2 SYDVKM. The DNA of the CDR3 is TGTGCCAGCAGTTTAATTGGACGGACAATGGGGGTACTGTTTTTT. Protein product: CASSLIGRTMGVLFF.

As DNA, the CDR3 is TGTGCCAGCAAATTGGACGGAAACACTGAAGCTTTCTTT. Its protein is CASKLDGNTEAFF. V gene TRBV28 combines with J gene TRBJ1-1; unclear D gene. The V gene's germline CDR1 is MDHEN and CDR2 SYDVKM. This CDR3 comprises 13 residues. Trimming cost V 7 bases and J 2 bases, with 11 bases left between them.

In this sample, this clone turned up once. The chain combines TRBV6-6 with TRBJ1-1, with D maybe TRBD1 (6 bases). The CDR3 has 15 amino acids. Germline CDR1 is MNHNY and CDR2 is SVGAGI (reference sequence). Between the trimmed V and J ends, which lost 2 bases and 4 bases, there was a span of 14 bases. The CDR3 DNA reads TGTGCCAGCAGTTACGATAGACAGGCGGGCACTGAAGCTTTCTTT. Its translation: CASSYDRQAGTEAFF.

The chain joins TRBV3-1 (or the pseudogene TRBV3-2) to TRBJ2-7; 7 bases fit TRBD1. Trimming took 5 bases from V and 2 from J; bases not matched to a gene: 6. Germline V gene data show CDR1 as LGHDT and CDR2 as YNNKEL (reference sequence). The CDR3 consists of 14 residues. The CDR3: CASSSYRGTYEQYF. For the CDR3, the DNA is TGTGCCAGCAGCAGTTACAGGGGAACCTACGAGCAGTACTTC.

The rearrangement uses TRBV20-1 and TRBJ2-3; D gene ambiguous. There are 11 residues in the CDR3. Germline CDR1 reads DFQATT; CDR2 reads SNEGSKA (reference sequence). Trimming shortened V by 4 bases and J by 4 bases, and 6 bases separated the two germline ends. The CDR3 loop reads CSAIRADTQYF. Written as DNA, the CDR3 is TGCAGTGCTATTCGGGCAGATACGCAGTATTTT.

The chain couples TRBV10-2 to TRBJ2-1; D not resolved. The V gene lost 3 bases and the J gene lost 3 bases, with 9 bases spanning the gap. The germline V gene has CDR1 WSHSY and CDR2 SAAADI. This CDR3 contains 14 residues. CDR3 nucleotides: TGCGCCAGCAGTGATTCCAGCCACTACAATGAGCAGTTCTTC. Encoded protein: CASSDSSHYNEQFF.

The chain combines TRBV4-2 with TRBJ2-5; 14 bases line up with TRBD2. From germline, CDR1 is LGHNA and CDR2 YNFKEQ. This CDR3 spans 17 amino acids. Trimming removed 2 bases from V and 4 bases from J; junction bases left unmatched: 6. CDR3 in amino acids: CASSQSGLAGEGETQYF. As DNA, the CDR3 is TGTGCCAGCAGCCAATCGGGACTAGCGGGAGAGGGAGAGACCCAGTACTTC.

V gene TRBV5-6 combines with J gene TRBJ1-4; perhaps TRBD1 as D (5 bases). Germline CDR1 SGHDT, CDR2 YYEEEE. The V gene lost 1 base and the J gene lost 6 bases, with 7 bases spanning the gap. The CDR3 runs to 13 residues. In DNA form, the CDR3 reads TGTGCCAGCAGCTTGTCGGGGGATGAAAAACTGTTTTTT. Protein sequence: CASSLSGDEKLFF.

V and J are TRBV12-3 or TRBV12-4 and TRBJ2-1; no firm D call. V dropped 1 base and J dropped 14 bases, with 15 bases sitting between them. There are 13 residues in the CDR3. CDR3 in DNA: TGTGCCAGCAGTTTAGGGGCAGGCTGGCCGAAGTTCTTC. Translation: CASSLGAGWPKFF.

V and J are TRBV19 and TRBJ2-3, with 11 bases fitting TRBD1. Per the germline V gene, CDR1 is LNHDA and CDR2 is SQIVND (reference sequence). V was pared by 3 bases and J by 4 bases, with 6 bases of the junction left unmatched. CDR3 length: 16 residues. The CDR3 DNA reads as TGTGCCAGTAGTATCCCACCGGGACAGGGGGCAGATACGCAGTATTTT. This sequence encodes CASSIPPGQGADTQYF.

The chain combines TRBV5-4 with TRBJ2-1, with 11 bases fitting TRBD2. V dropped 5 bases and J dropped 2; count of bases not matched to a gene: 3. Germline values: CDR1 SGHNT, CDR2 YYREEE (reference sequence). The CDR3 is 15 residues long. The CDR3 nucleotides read TGTGCCAGCAGGGTAGCGGGAGGGCCCTACAATGAGCAGTTCTTC. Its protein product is CASRVAGGPYNEQFF.

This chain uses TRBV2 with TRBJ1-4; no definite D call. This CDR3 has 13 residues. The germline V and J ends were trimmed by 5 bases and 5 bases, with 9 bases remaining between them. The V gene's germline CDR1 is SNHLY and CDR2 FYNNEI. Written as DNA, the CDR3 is TGTGCCAGCAGTTCGGGCCCCAATGAAAAACTGTTTTTT. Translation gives CASSSGPNEKLFF.

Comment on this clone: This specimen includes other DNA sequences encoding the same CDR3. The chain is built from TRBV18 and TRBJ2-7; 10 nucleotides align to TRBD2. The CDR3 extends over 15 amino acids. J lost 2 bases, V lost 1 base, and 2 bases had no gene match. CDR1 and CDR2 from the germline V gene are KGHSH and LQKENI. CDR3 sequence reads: CASSPRLAGAYEQYF. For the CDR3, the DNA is TGTGCCAGCTCACCACGGCTAGCGGGAGCCTACGAGCAGTACTTC.

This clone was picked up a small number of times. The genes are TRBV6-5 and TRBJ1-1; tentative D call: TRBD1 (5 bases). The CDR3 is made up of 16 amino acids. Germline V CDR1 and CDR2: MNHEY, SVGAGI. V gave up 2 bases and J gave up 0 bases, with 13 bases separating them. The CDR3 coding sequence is TGTGCCAGCAGTTACGGGGGGAGACAGATGAACACTGAAGCTTTCTTT. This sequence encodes CASSYGGRQMNTEAFF.

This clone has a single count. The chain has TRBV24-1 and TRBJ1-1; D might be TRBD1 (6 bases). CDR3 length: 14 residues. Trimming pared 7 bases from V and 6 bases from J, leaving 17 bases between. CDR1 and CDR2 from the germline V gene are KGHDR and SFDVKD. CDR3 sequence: CATSNASPGAEAFF. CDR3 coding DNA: TGTGCCACCAGCAATGCATCCCCAGGGGCTGAAGCTTTCTTT.

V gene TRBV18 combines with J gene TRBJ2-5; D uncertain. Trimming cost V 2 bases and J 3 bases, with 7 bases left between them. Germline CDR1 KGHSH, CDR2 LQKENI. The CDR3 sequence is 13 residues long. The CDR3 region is CASSPRIEETQYF. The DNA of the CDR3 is TGTGCCAGCTCACCAAGAATCGAAGAGACCCAGTACTTC.

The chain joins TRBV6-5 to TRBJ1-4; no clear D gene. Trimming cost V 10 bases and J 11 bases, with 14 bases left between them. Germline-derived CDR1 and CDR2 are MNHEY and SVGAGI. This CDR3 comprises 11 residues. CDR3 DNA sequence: TGTGCCACTTTACAAGGCCCGAAACTGTTTTTT. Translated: CATLQGPKLFF.

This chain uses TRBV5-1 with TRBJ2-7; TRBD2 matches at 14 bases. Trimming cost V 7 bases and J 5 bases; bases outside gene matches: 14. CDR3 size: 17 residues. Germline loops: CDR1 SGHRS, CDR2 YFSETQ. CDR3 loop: CASGPGLAGVISHEQYF. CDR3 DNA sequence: TGCGCCAGCGGACCGGGACTAGCGGGAGTAATATCCCACGAGCAGTACTTC. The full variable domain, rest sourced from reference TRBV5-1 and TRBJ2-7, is KAGVTQTPRYLIKTRGQQVTLSCSPISGHRSVSWYQQTPGQGLQFLFEYFSETQRNKGNFPGRFSGRQFSNSRSEMNVSTLELGDSALYLCASGPGLAGVISHEQYFGPGTRLTVT.

This CDR3 reads CASSFLVASGELFF. For the CDR3, the DNA is TGTGCCAGCAGTTTTCTAGTTGCCTCGGGGGAGCTGTTTTTT. The rearrangement links TRBV28 to TRBJ2-2; D not resolved. Trimming cost V 3 bases and J 8 bases, with 13 bases left between them. This CDR3 has 14 residues. Germline V CDR1 and CDR2: MDHEN, SYDVKM. The full variable domain, rest sourced from reference TRBV28 and TRBJ2-2, is DVKVTQSSRYLVKRTGEKVFLECVQDMDHENMFWYRQDPGLGLRLIYFSYDVKMKEKGDIPEGYSVSREKKERFSLILESASTNQTSMYLCASSFLVASGELFFGEGSRLTVL.

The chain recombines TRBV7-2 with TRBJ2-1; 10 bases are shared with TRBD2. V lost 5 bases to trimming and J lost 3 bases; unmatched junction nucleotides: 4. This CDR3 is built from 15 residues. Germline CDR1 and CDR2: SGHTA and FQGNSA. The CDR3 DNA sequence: TGTGCCAGCAGCGCCACTAGCGGGAACTACAATGAGCAGTTCTTC. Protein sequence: CASSATSGNYNEQFF.

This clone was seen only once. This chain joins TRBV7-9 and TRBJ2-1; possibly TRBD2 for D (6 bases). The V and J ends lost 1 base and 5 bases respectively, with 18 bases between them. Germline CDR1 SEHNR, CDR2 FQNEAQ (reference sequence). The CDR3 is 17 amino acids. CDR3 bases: TGTGCCAGCAGCTTAGGATGGGGCGGAGGGGCCAACAATGAGCAGTTCTTC. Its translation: CASSLGWGGGANNEQFF.

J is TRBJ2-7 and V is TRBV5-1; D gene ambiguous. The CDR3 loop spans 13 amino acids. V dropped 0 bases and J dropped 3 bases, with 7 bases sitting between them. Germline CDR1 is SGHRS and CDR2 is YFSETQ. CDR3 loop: CASSLARDYEQYF. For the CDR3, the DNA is TGCGCCAGCAGCTTGGCTCGTGACTACGAGCAGTACTTC.